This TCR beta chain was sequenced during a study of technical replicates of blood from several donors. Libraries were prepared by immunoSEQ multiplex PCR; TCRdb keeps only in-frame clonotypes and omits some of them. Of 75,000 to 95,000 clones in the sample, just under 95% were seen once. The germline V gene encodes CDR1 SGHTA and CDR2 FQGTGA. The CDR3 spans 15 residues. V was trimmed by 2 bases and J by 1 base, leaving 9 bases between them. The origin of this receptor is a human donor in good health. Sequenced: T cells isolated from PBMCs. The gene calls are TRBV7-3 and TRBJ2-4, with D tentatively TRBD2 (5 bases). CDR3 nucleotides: TGTGCCAGCAGCTTATCACCGGGGGCCAAAAACATTCAGTACTTC. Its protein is CASSLSPGAKNIQYF.